Described below is a single T cell receptor (beta chain) sequence and its context. The germline gives CDR1 MNHEY, CDR2 SVGAGI. J gave up 9 bases and V 7 bases, and 6 bases lay outside the gene matches. The CDR3 extends over 12 amino acids. This sample was included in a study of technical replicates of blood from a handful of donors. Generated by immunoSEQ multiplex PCR, the TCRdb table keeps only in-frame clones and is missing some. The sample includes 85,000 to 95,000 clones, roughly 95% of them seen just once. Sequenced: T cells isolated from PBMCs. The rearrangement links TRBV6-5 to TRBJ2-1; 7 nucleotides match TRBD2. The TCR sequence derives from a human donor in good health. CDR3 in amino acids: CASTSSGSEQFF. The CDR3 DNA sequence: TGTGCCAGCACCTCTAGCGGCAGTGAGCAGTTCTTC.